A single sample is the source of the 12 T cell receptor beta chains below, sequenced in a study of blood T cells in healthy people across ages. Sample-barcoded 5' priming and a J-beta primer mix drove a second PCR of roughly 6 to 12 cycles. TCRdb reanalysed the 5' RACE reads using MiXCR and keeps one entry per CDR3 protein. The sample contains about 970,000 distinct CDR3 sequences, 51% of which appear only once. Sequences were obtained from blood. These receptors originate from a woman aged 55-69 years in good health.

This clonotype was detected only once. This rearrangement joins TRBV4-2 to TRBJ2-7; no clear D. CDR3 size: 15 residues. Per germline, CDR1 LGHNA and CDR2 YNFKEQ. Trimming removed 0 bases from V and 5 bases from J, with 14 bases in between. CDR3: CASSQDGVGLDEQYF. The CDR3 DNA sequence: TGTGCCAGCAGCCAAGATGGGGTAGGGTTGGACGAGCAGTACTTC.

This chain uses TRBV5-1 with TRBJ2-3; D not resolved. Germline CDR1 reads SGHRS; CDR2 reads YFSETQ. The V gene lost 3 bases and the J gene lost 6 bases, with 11 bases spanning the gap. The CDR3 is 13 amino acids. In DNA, the CDR3 is TGCGCCAGCAGCTGGAGTAATCGGGATACGCAGTATTTT. It translates to CASSWSNRDTQYF.

This clonotype was seen just once. V and J are TRBV15 and TRBJ1-4, with D perhaps TRBD1 (5 bases). Trimming shortened V by 3 bases and J by 2 bases, and 16 bases separated the two germline ends. Germline-derived CDR1 and CDR2 are LNHNV and YYDKDF (reference sequence). The CDR3 spans 17 residues. In nucleotides, the CDR3 is TGTGCCACCAGCAGCCCAAGGTGGGGACGGACTAATGAAAAACTGTTTTTT. It yields the protein CATSSPRWGRTNEKLFF.

This clonotype was observed many times. A junction boundary mismatches the germline segment, possibly from a read error. In DNA, the CDR3 is TGTGCCAGCAGTCCAAGACAGGGAACAGATACGCAGTATTTT. Translation: CASSPRQGTDTQYF. The chain has TRBV5-1 and TRBJ2-3; 7 bases map to TRBD1. The germline CDR1 and CDR2 sequences are SGHRS and YFSETQ. The CDR3 loop spans 14 amino acids.

This sequence joins TRBV20-1 and TRBJ2-7, with a possible D match to TRBD2 (6 bases). Germline loops: CDR1 DFQATT, CDR2 SNEGSKA (reference sequence). The CDR3 is 14 residues long. V was pared by 4 bases and J by 0 bases, with 13 bases between. The CDR3 region is CSATGLGSSYEQYF. The DNA of the CDR3 is TGCAGTGCTACGGGACTCGGGAGCTCCTACGAGCAGTACTTC.

This clonotype was seen a single time. A clone one base away is much larger, so this may be a read error. The rearrangement uses TRBV15 and TRBJ2-4; D tentatively reads TRBD1 or TRBD2 (5 bases each). Trimming removed 4 bases from V and 13 bases from J, with 23 bases in between. This CDR3 contains 15 residues. Germline-derived CDR1 and CDR2 are LNHNV and YYDKDF (reference sequence). As DNA, the CDR3 is TGTGCCACCAGCACAGGACTCCCCGGGGCTAATGAGCAGTACTTC. Translating gives CATSTGLPGANEQYF.

This clonotype is a singleton in its sample. This chain links TRBV27 with TRBJ2-3, with D possibly matching TRBD2 (5 bases). V lost 6 bases and J lost 6, with 19 bases in between. The CDR3 loop spans 15 amino acids. Germline lookup yields CDR1 MNHEY and CDR2 SMNVEV (reference sequence). The CDR3 sequence is CASSSLGVGEDTQYF. CDR3 sequence (DNA): TGTGCCAGCAGCTCCCTCGGGGTGGGAGAGGATACGCAGTATTTT.

The chain has TRBV28 and TRBJ1-4, with D perhaps TRBD1 (6 bases). V lost 6 bases, J lost 3 bases, and 14 bases lay in between. The CDR3 covers 15 residues. Germline V lookup: CDR1 MDHEN, CDR2 SYDVKM. The CDR3 reads CASRRQGLPNEKLFF. Here the CDR3 DNA reads TGTGCCAGCAGACGCCAGGGGCTTCCTAATGAAAAACTGTTTTTT. Complete variable domain (other parts from reference TRBV28 and TRBJ1-4): DVKVTQSSRYLVKRTGEKVFLECVQDMDHENMFWYRQDPGLGLRLIYFSYDVKMKEKGDIPEGYSVSREKKERFSLILESASTNQTSMYLCASRRQGLPNEKLFFGSGTQLSVL.

This chain uses TRBV25-1 with TRBJ2-3; 10 nucleotides match TRBD1. V was pared by 4 bases and J by 5 bases, with 15 bases of the junction left unmatched. The CDR3 loop spans 18 amino acids. Germline CDR1 is MGHDK and CDR2 is SYGVNS. The CDR3 region is CASSGTNRDRGLRDTQYF. CDR3 nucleotides: TGTGCCAGCAGTGGGACAAACCGCGACAGGGGGCTTAGAGATACGCAGTATTTT.

The chain recombines TRBV30 with TRBJ2-1; TRBD2 matches at 10 bases. Germline assignment: CDR1 GTSNPN and CDR2 SVGIG (reference sequence). This CDR3 has 13 residues. After removal of 5 bases from V and 15 bases from J, the junction contained 13 bases not matched to a gene. The CDR3 here is CAWGSLAGRLPFF. CDR3 sequence (DNA): TGTGCCTGGGGGTCACTAGCGGGACGACTACCGTTCTTC.

This clonotype was found a few times. J is TRBJ2-3 and V is TRBV11-2; D remains ambiguous. In germline, CDR1 is SGHAT, CDR2 FQNNGV. Trimming removed 8 bases from V and 8 bases from J, with 11 bases in between. This CDR3 contains 11 residues. In DNA, the CDR3 is TGTGCCAGCCTCTGGGGTGGTACGCAGTATTTT. It is translated as CASLWGGTQYF.

This chain connects TRBV6-5 to TRBJ2-7; 10 bases match TRBD1. Germline V gives CDR1 MNHEY, CDR2 SVGAGI. The junction had 7 bases not matched to a gene; V was cut back by 5 bases and J by 9 bases. This CDR3 is built from 13 residues. CDR3 sequence: CASSRTGGNRQYF. CDR3 DNA: TGTGCCAGCAGTCGGACAGGGGGGAACCGGCAGTACTTC.